Listed below are T cell receptor beta chains from one sample, sequenced in a study of blood T cell repertoires in COVID-19. Profiling relied on immunoSEQ multiplex PCR, and the TCRdb table lists in-frame clones only, not all of them. The sample includes 100,000 or so clones, around 89% of them seen just once. Specimen: peripheral blood. These receptors were taken from a man aged 55 to 70 with acute or convalescent COVID-19. Each CDR3 is given with its conserved first and last residue. A D gene is named only where the DNA matches it firmly. Clone size appears in some rows only: once, few, many, or a class for an expanded clone.

cdr3_aa: CATSDFETQYF
cdr3_nt: TGTGCCACCAGTGACTTCGAGACCCAGTACTTC
v_call: TRBV7-2
clone_size: NA
j_call: TRBJ2-5
d_call: NA

cdr3_aa: CASSKERGRGAKNIQYF
cdr3_nt: TGTGCCAGCAGCAAAGAGAGGGGGCGCGGTGCCAAAAACATTCAGTACTTC
v_call: TRBV21-1
clone_size: NA
j_call: TRBJ2-4
d_call: NA

cdr3_aa: CASKRLGKNYEQYF
cdr3_nt: TGCGCCAGTAAGAGACTAGGTAAAAACTACGAGCAGTACTTC
v_call: TRBV10-1
clone_size: NA
j_call: TRBJ2-7
d_call: NA

cdr3_aa: CASSPRQVNSNQPQHF
cdr3_nt: TGTGCCAGCTCACCAAGGCAGGTTAATAGCAATCAGCCCCAGCATTTT
v_call: TRBV18
clone_size: NA
j_call: TRBJ1-5
d_call: NA

cdr3_aa: CAISVRDGELFF
cdr3_nt: TGTGCCATCAGTGTCCGGGACGGGGAGCTGTTTTTT
v_call: TRBV10-3
clone_size: NA
j_call: TRBJ2-2
d_call: NA

cdr3_aa: CASSLQGASSYNEQFF
cdr3_nt: TGCGCCAGCAGCTTGCAGGGGGCTAGTTCCTACAATGAGCAGTTCTTC
v_call: TRBV5-1
clone_size: once
j_call: TRBJ2-1
d_call: TRBD1

cdr3_aa: CASSLTRNEQFF
cdr3_nt: TGTGCCAGCAGCTTAACTAGGAATGAGCAGTTCTTC
v_call: TRBV11-1
clone_size: NA
j_call: TRBJ2-1
d_call: NA

cdr3_aa: CASSREGGSSYNEQFF
cdr3_nt: TGCGCCAGCAGCCGCGAGGGGGGGAGCTCCTACAATGAGCAGTTCTTC
v_call: TRBV5-1
clone_size: NA
j_call: TRBJ2-1
d_call: NA

cdr3_aa: CASSLLGTEPYEQYF
cdr3_nt: TGTGCCAGCAGTTTATTGGGGACAGAGCCTTACGAGCAGTACTTC
v_call: TRBV27
clone_size: NA
j_call: TRBJ2-7
d_call: TRBD1

cdr3_aa: CASSLGEQETQYF
cdr3_nt: TGTGCCAGCAGCCTCGGTGAGCAAGAGACCCAGTACTTC
v_call: TRBV11-1
clone_size: NA
j_call: TRBJ2-5
d_call: NA

cdr3_aa: CATSEGTGDFEKLFF
cdr3_nt: TGTGCCACCAGCGAAGGGACAGGGGATTTTGAAAAACTGTTTTTT
v_call: TRBV15
clone_size: NA
j_call: TRBJ1-4
d_call: TRBD1

cdr3_aa: CASKRDYGYTF
cdr3_nt: TGTGCCAGCAAACGGGACTATGGCTACACCTTC
v_call: TRBV28
clone_size: few
j_call: TRBJ1-2
d_call: NA

cdr3_aa: CASSERGMNYGYTF
cdr3_nt: TGTGCCAGCAGTGAACGGGGGATGAACTATGGCTACACCTTC
v_call: TRBV6-1
clone_size: NA
j_call: TRBJ1-2
d_call: NA

cdr3_aa: CASSREGQGENTIYF
cdr3_nt: TGTGCCAGCAGCCGCGAGGGACAGGGAGAAAACACCATATATTTT
v_call: TRBV5-5
clone_size: NA
j_call: TRBJ1-3
d_call: TRBD1

cdr3_aa: CASSWPGENEQFF
cdr3_nt: TGTGCCAGCAGTTGGCCCGGGGAAAATGAGCAGTTCTTC
v_call: TRBV6-2/TRBV6-3
clone_size: NA
j_call: TRBJ2-1
d_call: NA

cdr3_aa: CASSLFGGDADTQYF
cdr3_nt: TGCGCCAGCAGCTTGTTCGGGGGGGACGCAGATACGCAGTATTTT
v_call: TRBV5-1
clone_size: NA
j_call: TRBJ2-3
d_call: TRBD2

cdr3_aa: CSVPGQGVYGYTF
cdr3_nt: TGCAGCGTACCGGGACAGGGGGTCTATGGCTACACCTTC
v_call: TRBV29-1
clone_size: few
j_call: TRBJ1-2
d_call: TRBD1

cdr3_aa: CASSRSGLAGESSTDTQYF
cdr3_nt: TGTGCCAGCAGCCGATCGGGACTAGCGGGGGAAAGCAGCACAGATACGCAGTATTTT
v_call: TRBV7-8
clone_size: NA
j_call: TRBJ2-3
d_call: TRBD2

cdr3_aa: CASSLDLQGNQPQHF
cdr3_nt: TGCGCCAGCAGCTTGGACCTACAGGGAAATCAGCCCCAGCATTTT
v_call: TRBV5-1
clone_size: NA
j_call: TRBJ1-5
d_call: NA

cdr3_aa: CASSAPGGRETQYF
cdr3_nt: TGTGCCAGCAGCGCCCCGGGAGGGCGAGAGACCCAGTACTTC
v_call: TRBV11-1
clone_size: NA
j_call: TRBJ2-5
d_call: TRBD2

cdr3_aa: CASSEGLSSSREQFF
cdr3_nt: TGTGCCAGCAGTGAGGGACTTTCCAGCTCTCGGGAGCAGTTCTTC
v_call: TRBV6-1
clone_size: NA
j_call: TRBJ2-1
d_call: NA

cdr3_aa: CASSINRGTSTDTQYF
cdr3_nt: TGTGCCAGTAGTATAAATCGTGGGACTAGCACAGATACGCAGTATTTT
v_call: TRBV19
clone_size: NA
j_call: TRBJ2-3
d_call: NA

cdr3_aa: CASSQPTGVGNYEQYF
cdr3_nt: TGCGCCAGCAGCCAACCCACAGGGGTGGGTAACTACGAGCAGTACTTC
v_call: TRBV4-1
clone_size: NA
j_call: TRBJ2-7
d_call: TRBD1

cdr3_aa: CASRGEGSGNTIYF
cdr3_nt: TGTGCCAGTCGGGGGGAGGGCTCTGGAAACACCATATATTTT
v_call: TRBV19
clone_size: NA
j_call: TRBJ1-3
d_call: NA

cdr3_aa: CASRGDRGYSPLHF
cdr3_nt: TGTGCCAGCAGGGGGGACAGGGGGTATTCACCCCTCCACTTT
v_call: TRBV6-6
clone_size: once
j_call: TRBJ1-6
d_call: TRBD1

cdr3_aa: CASTQTGVNTEAFF
cdr3_nt: TGTGCCAGCACCCAGACAGGGGTGAACACTGAAGCTTTCTTT
v_call: TRBV28
clone_size: once
j_call: TRBJ1-1
d_call: TRBD1

cdr3_aa: CASSLRSRTDTQYF
cdr3_nt: TGTGCCAGCAGTTTACGGTCGCGAACAGATACGCAGTATTTT
v_call: TRBV27
clone_size: NA
j_call: TRBJ2-3
d_call: NA

cdr3_aa: CASTSGTGVWEQFF
cdr3_nt: TGTGCCAGTACCTCCGGGACAGGGGTTTGGGAGCAGTTCTTC
v_call: TRBV19
clone_size: NA
j_call: TRBJ2-1
d_call: TRBD1

cdr3_aa: CASGAGRSQETQYF
cdr3_nt: TGTGCCAGCGGTGCGGGGCGGAGCCAAGAGACCCAGTACTTC
v_call: TRBV6-7
clone_size: NA
j_call: TRBJ2-5
d_call: NA

cdr3_aa: CASTQSRQGGEKLFF
cdr3_nt: TGTGCCAGCACCCAATCCCGACAGGGTGGTGAAAAACTGTTTTTT
v_call: TRBV27
clone_size: NA
j_call: TRBJ1-4
d_call: TRBD1

cdr3_aa: CASSSDIGQGTTGELFF
cdr3_nt: TGTGCCAGCAGCTCAGATATCGGACAGGGTACCACCGGGGAGCTGTTTTTT
v_call: TRBV7-7
clone_size: NA
j_call: TRBJ2-2
d_call: TRBD1

cdr3_aa: CSATGWGEQFF
cdr3_nt: TGCAGCGCCACAGGGTGGGGTGAGCAGTTCTTC
v_call: TRBV29-1
clone_size: NA
j_call: TRBJ2-1
d_call: NA

cdr3_aa: CASSGQGSDTEAFF
cdr3_nt: TGCGCCAGCAGCGGACAGGGGTCGGACACTGAAGCTTTCTTT
v_call: TRBV5-1
clone_size: NA
j_call: TRBJ1-1
d_call: TRBD1

cdr3_aa: CASSQRTGTYEQYF
cdr3_nt: TGCGCCAGCAGCCAACGAACCGGGACCTACGAGCAGTACTTC
v_call: TRBV5-1
clone_size: NA
j_call: TRBJ2-7
d_call: NA

cdr3_aa: CASSYSGRGPYEQYF
cdr3_nt: TGTGCCAGCAGTTACTCGGGAAGGGGGCCATACGAGCAGTACTTC
v_call: TRBV6-5
clone_size: once
j_call: TRBJ2-7
d_call: TRBD1

cdr3_aa: CASSKRGISYEQYF
cdr3_nt: TGTGCCAGCAGTAAGAGGGGGATCTCCTACGAGCAGTACTTC
v_call: TRBV27
clone_size: once
j_call: TRBJ2-7
d_call: NA

cdr3_aa: CASSPGTSSRETQYF
cdr3_nt: TGTGCCAGCAGCCCCGGGACTAGCTCTAGAGAGACCCAGTACTTC
v_call: TRBV11-2
clone_size: NA
j_call: TRBJ2-5
d_call: TRBD2

cdr3_aa: CATSDTGGADTQYF
cdr3_nt: TGTGCCACCAGTGATACAGGGGGTGCAGATACGCAGTATTTT
v_call: TRBV24-1
clone_size: NA
j_call: TRBJ2-3
d_call: TRBD1

cdr3_aa: CASSVVPGQGTETQYF
cdr3_nt: TGTGCCAGCAGCGTAGTCCCGGGACAGGGGACAGAGACCCAGTACTTC
v_call: TRBV9
clone_size: NA
j_call: TRBJ2-5
d_call: TRBD1

cdr3_aa: CASTPRTGTGYTF
cdr3_nt: TGTGCCAGCACCCCGAGGACAGGGACTGGCTACACCTTC
v_call: TRBV6-5
clone_size: NA
j_call: TRBJ1-2
d_call: TRBD1

cdr3_aa: CASSYLNEKLFF
cdr3_nt: TGTGCCAGCAGTTATCTTAATGAAAAACTGTTTTTT
v_call: TRBV6-5
clone_size: NA
j_call: TRBJ1-4
d_call: NA

cdr3_aa: CASSLSLSSGANVLTF
cdr3_nt: TGCGCCAGCAGCTTGTCTCTGAGCTCTGGGGCCAACGTCCTGACTTTC
v_call: TRBV5-1
clone_size: NA
j_call: TRBJ2-6
d_call: NA

cdr3_aa: CASRKKGGSEAFF
cdr3_nt: TGTGCCAGCAGAAAAAAAGGGGGCTCTGAAGCTTTCTTT
v_call: TRBV21-1
clone_size: NA
j_call: TRBJ1-1
d_call: NA

cdr3_aa: CASSLGGSGNTIYF
cdr3_nt: TGTGCCAGCAGCCTCGGGGGCTCTGGAAACACCATATATTTT
v_call: TRBV7-3
clone_size: NA
j_call: TRBJ1-3
d_call: NA

cdr3_aa: CASSSLGGRALWDEQFF
cdr3_nt: TGTGCCAGCAGCTCCCTCGGGGGGAGGGCCCTCTGGGATGAGCAGTTCTTC
v_call: TRBV7-8
clone_size: NA
j_call: TRBJ2-1
d_call: TRBD2

cdr3_aa: CASSLHSTGLSTGELFF
cdr3_nt: TGTGCCAGCAGCTTACATTCGACAGGCCTAAGCACCGGGGAGCTGTTTTTT
v_call: TRBV7-9
clone_size: NA
j_call: TRBJ2-2
d_call: NA

cdr3_aa: CATTGGSYNEQFF
cdr3_nt: TGTGCCACTACAGGGGGGTCCTACAATGAGCAGTTCTTC
v_call: TRBV24-1
clone_size: NA
j_call: TRBJ2-1
d_call: TRBD1

cdr3_aa: CASGEQGRPQHF
cdr3_nt: TGTGCCAGCGGAGAACAGGGACGGCCCCAGCATTTT
v_call: TRBV7-2
clone_size: NA
j_call: TRBJ1-5
d_call: NA

cdr3_aa: CASSAYRDSSGNTIYF
cdr3_nt: TGTGCCAGCAGTGCGTACAGGGACAGCTCTGGAAACACCATATATTTT
v_call: TRBV25-1
clone_size: NA
j_call: TRBJ1-3
d_call: TRBD1

cdr3_aa: CASAMTGTSSYEQYF
cdr3_nt: TGTGCCAGTGCCATGACAGGGACTAGCTCCTACGAGCAGTACTTC
v_call: TRBV19
clone_size: NA
j_call: TRBJ2-7
d_call: NA

cdr3_aa: CASSQQDSADTQYF
cdr3_nt: TGCGCCAGCAGCCAGCAAGATAGCGCAGATACGCAGTATTTT
v_call: TRBV5-1
clone_size: NA
j_call: TRBJ2-3
d_call: NA

cdr3_aa: CASSLDWGRGGYEQYF
cdr3_nt: TGTGCCAGCAGTTTGGACTGGGGACGAGGGGGATACGAGCAGTACTTC
v_call: TRBV27
clone_size: NA
j_call: TRBJ2-7
d_call: NA

cdr3_aa: CASSLGDIYNSPLHF
cdr3_nt: TGTGCCAGCAGCTTAGGGGACATTTATAATTCACCCCTCCACTTT
v_call: TRBV11-2
clone_size: NA
j_call: TRBJ1-6
d_call: NA

cdr3_aa: CASSLGLGEKQFF
cdr3_nt: TGTGCCAGCAGCTTAGGATTAGGGGAAAAGCAGTTCTTC
v_call: TRBV11-2
clone_size: NA
j_call: TRBJ2-1
d_call: NA